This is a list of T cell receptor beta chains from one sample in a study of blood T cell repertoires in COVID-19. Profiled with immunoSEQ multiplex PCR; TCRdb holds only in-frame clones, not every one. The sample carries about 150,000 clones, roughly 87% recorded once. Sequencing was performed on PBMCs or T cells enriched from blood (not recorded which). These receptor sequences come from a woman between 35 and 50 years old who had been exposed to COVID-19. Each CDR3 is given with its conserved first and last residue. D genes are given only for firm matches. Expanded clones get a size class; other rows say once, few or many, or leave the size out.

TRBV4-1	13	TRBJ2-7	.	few	TGCGCCAGCAGCCAAGAGGCCCTCTACGAGCAGTACTTC	CASSQEALYEQYF
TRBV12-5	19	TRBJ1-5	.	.	TGTGCTAGTGGTTTGGTGCCATACGGGGGAGGTGGCAGCAATCAGCCCCAGCATTTT	CASGLVPYGGGGSNQPQHF
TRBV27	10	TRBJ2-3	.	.	TGTGCCAGCCGAGGAAATACGCAGTATTTT	CASRGNTQYF
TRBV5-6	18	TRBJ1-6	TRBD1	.	TGTGCCAGCAGCCCAGACCGGGACAGGGGCTCCTATAATTCACCCCTCCACTTT	CASSPDRDRGSYNSPLHF
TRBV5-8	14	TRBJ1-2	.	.	TGTGCCAGCAGAACCATTCGAGTCGGCTATGGCTACACCTTC	CASRTIRVGYGYTF
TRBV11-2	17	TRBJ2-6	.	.	TGTGCCAGCAGCTTACGCCAGGGGTACTCTGGGGCCAACGTCCTGACTTTC	CASSLRQGYSGANVLTF
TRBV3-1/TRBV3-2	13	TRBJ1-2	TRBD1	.	TGTGCCAGCAGCCAATTACAGGGGAATGGCTACACCTTC	CASSQLQGNGYTF
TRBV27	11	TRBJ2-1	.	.	TGTGCCAGCAGTTCCAACAATGAGCAGTTCTTC	CASSSNNEQFF
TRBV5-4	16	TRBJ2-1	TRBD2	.	TGTGCCAGCAGCCCCCTGGGACTAGCGGTTGACAATGAGCAGTTCTTC	CASSPLGLAVDNEQFF
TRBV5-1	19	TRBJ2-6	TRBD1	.	TGCGCCAGCAGCTTGCGAGTAGGTCAGGGGGCTTCTGGGGCCAACGTCCTGACTTTC	CASSLRVGQGASGANVLTF
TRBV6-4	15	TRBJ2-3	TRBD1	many	TGTGCCAGCAGTGACAGACAGGGAGAGGCAGATACGCAGTATTTT	CASSDRQGEADTQYF
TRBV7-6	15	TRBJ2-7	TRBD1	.	TGTGCCAGCAGCACCCCTGGACAGGGGGCGGGCGAGCAGTACTTC	CASSTPGQGAGEQYF
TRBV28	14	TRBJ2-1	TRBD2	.	TGTGCCAGCAGCACCGGGACTAGTGTATCTAGCCAGTTCTTC	CASSTGTSVSSQFF
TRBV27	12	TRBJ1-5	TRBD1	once	TGTGCCAGCGGACAGGGAGATCAGCCCCAGCATTTT	CASGQGDQPQHF
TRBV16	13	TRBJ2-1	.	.	TGTGCCAGCAGCCTGGGGCAAGGCAATGGGCAGTTCTTC	CASSLGQGNGQFF
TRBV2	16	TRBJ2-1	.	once	TGTGCCAGCAGTGAACAACAGCAAAGCTCCTACAATGAGCAGTTCTTC	CASSEQQQSSYNEQFF
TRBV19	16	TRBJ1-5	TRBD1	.	TGTGCCAGTAGGAGAGATGACAGGGATCTAGGCCAGCCCCAGCATTTT	CASRRDDRDLGQPQHF
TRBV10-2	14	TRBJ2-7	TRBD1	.	TGCGCCAGCAGTGAGCAGGGGGCTACGGGGGAGCAGTACTTC	CASSEQGATGEQYF
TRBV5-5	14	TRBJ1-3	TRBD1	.	TGTGCCAGCAGCTCGCAGGGGGTTGGAAACACCATATATTTT	CASSSQGVGNTIYF
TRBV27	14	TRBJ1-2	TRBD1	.	TGTGCCAGCAAAGGGACAGGGGCGGGCTATGGCTACACCTTC	CASKGTGAGYGYTF
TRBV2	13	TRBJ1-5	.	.	TGTGCCAGCACATCGGAGGCCAATCAGCCCCAGCATTTT	CASTSEANQPQHF
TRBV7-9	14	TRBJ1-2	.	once	TGTGCCAGCAGCTTAGTACTGGGAGTGGATGGCTACACCTTC	CASSLVLGVDGYTF
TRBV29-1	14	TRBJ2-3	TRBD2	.	TGCAGCGTGACCGGAGGACTAGGCGCAGATACGCAGTATTTT	CSVTGGLGADTQYF
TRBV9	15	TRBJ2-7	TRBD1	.	TGTGCCAGCAGCGCTAAGGGGACAGGAACCTACGAGCAGTACTTC	CASSAKGTGTYEQYF
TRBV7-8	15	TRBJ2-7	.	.	TGTGCCAGCAGGGGAGCAGGGGTAGCTGGGGACGAGCAGTACTTC	CASRGAGVAGDEQYF
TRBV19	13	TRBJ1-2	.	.	TGTGCCAGTAGTATGAGTGAGGACTATGGCTACACCTTC	CASSMSEDYGYTF
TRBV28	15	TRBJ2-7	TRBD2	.	TGTGCCAGCACCCAATCGGGGGGTTCCTTCTACGAGCAGTACTTC	CASTQSGGSFYEQYF
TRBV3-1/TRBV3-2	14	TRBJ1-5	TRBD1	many	TGTGCCAGCAGCCCGACAGGGAGCAATCAGCCCCAGCATTTT	CASSPTGSNQPQHF
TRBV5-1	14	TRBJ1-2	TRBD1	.	TGCGCCAGCAGCGGACCACAGGGGGGCAATGGCTACACCTTC	CASSGPQGGNGYTF
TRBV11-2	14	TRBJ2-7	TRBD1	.	TGTGCCACCAGCGGAGGACAGGGCCCATACGAGCAGTACTTC	CATSGGQGPYEQYF
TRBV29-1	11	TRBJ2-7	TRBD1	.	TGCAGCGTGGGCCGACAGGGCGAGCAGTACTTC	CSVGRQGEQYF
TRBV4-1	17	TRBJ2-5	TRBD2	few	TGCGCCAGCAGCCACGAGGGGCTAGCGGGAGACCAAGAGACCCAGTACTTC	CASSHEGLAGDQETQYF
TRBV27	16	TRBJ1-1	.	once	TGTGCCAGCAGTCCGCCCGGGGGGCCGGGGGGCACTGAAGCTTTCTTT	CASSPPGGPGGTEAFF
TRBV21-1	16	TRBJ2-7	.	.	TGTGCCAGCACCCGACAGATAGCGGGGGTCCCCGCTAAGCAGTACTTC	CASTRQIAGVPAKQYF
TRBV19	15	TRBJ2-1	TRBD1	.	TGTGCCAGTAAGGGACCGGGGACAGGGTGGGGTGAGCAGTTCTTC	CASKGPGTGWGEQFF